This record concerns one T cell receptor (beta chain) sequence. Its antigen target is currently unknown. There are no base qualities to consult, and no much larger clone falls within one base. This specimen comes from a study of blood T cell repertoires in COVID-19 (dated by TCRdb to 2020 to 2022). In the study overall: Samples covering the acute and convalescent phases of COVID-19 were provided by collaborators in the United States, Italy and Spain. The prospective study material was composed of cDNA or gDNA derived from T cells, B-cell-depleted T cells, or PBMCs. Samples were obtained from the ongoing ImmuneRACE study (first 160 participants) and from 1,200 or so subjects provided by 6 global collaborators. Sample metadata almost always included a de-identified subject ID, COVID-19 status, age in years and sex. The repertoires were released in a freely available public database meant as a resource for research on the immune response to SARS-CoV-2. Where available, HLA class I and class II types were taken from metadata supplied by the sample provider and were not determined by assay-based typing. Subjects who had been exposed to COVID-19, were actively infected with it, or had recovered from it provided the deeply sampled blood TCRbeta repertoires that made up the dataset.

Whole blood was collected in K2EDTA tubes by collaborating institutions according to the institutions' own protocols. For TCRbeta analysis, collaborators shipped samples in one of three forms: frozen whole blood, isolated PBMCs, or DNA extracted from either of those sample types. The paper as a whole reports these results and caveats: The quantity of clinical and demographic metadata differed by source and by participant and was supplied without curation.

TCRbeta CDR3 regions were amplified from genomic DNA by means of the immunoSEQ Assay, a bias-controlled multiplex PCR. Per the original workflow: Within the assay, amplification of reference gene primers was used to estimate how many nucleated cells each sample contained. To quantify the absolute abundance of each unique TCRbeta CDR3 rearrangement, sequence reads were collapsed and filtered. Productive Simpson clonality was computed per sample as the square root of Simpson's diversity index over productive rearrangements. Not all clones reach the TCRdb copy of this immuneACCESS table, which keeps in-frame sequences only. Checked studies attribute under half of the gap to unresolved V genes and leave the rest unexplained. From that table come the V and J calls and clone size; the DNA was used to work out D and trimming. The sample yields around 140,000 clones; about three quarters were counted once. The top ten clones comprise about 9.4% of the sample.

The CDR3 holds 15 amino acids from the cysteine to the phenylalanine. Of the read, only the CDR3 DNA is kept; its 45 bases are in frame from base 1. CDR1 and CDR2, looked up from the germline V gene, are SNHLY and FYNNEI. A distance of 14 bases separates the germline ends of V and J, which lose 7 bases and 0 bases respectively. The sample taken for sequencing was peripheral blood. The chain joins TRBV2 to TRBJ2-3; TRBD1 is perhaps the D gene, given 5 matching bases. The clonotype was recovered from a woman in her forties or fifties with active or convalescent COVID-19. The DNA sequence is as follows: TGTGCCAGCACCGCCGACAGACTTAGCACAGATACGCAGTATTTT. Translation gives CASTADRLSTDTQYF.